The 24 T cell receptor beta chains given below trace back to one sample, sequenced in a study of glioma-infiltrating T cells. The iRepertoire nested amplicon-rescue multiplex PCR amplified TCR alpha and beta CDR3s from RNA. One entry per CDR3 protein results from TCRdb running MiXCR on the multiplex PCR reads. The sample carries under 150,000 distinct CDR3 sequences, about 25% recorded once. The specimen sequenced was glioma tissue, nonneoplastic brain tissue, or PBMCs (not recorded which). These receptors came from a human donor with low-grade glioma or glioblastoma, undergoing nonglioma brain surgery, or in good health (not recorded which).

The count of this clonotype is one. This rearrangement joins TRBV29-1 to TRBJ1-1; 8 bases match TRBD1. Germline V gives CDR1 SQVTM, CDR2 ANQGSEA. CDR3 length: 13 residues. Trimming took 6 bases from V and 0 from J; bases not matched to a gene: 3. CDR3 residues: CSVVRGLNTEAFF. The CDR3 region has the DNA TGCAGCGTAGTCAGGGGGCTGAACACTGAAGCTTTCTTT.

Remarks on this clonotype: With a much larger clone just one base away, this may be a read error. V usage is TRBV18 and J usage is TRBJ1-1; D is unclear. Germline assignment: CDR1 KGHSH and CDR2 LQKENI. The CDR3 extends over 12 amino acids. CDR3 region: CASQTLNTETFF. For the CDR3, the DNA is TGTGCCAGCCAGACCCTGAACACTGAAACTTTCTTT.

This clonotype has more than one count but fewer than ten. The chain combines TRBV7-2 with TRBJ1-1; TRBD1 is a possible D gene (5 bases). Germline lookup yields CDR1 SGHTA and CDR2 FQGNSA. The ends were cut back, 5 bases at V and 6 bases at J, with 10 bases in the middle. The CDR3 runs to 12 residues. CDR3 region: CASSLGVAEAFF. Here the CDR3 DNA reads TGTGCCAGCAGCCTGGGGGTGGCTGAAGCTTTCTTT.

The rearrangement uses TRBV20-1 and TRBJ2-2; D gene unclear. Trimming left V 6 bases short and J 1 base short, with 9 bases between. This CDR3 region has 13 residues. Germline loops: CDR1 DFQATT, CDR2 SNEGSKA (reference sequence). The CDR3 DNA follows: TGCAGTGCCCCGTCCCGGAACACCGGGGAGCTGTTTTTT. Residues: CSAPSRNTGELFF.

This clonotype has a handful of counts. The J gene is TRBJ1-4, the V gene TRBV20-1; TRBD1 might be the D (5 bases). The CDR3 contains 12 residues. V shed 5 bases and J shed 5 bases, with 9 bases lying between them. Germline CDR1 is DFQATT and CDR2 is SNEGSKA (reference sequence). The CDR3: CSAGDPNEKLFF. The CDR3 DNA reads TGCAGTGCTGGGGACCCCAATGAAAAACTGTTTTTT.

This clonotype was seen a few times. The V and J genes are TRBV3-1 and TRBJ2-7; 7 bases match TRBD2. Germline loops: CDR1 LGHDT, CDR2 YNNKEL (reference sequence). After removal of 4 bases from V and 6 bases from J, the junction contained 9 bases not matched to a gene. CDR3 length equals 14 residues. Here the CDR3 reads CASSRGGGTFEQYV. Here the CDR3 DNA reads TGTGCCAGCAGCCGGGGCGGGGGAACGTTCGAGCAGTACGTC.

The chain uses TRBV7-2 and TRBJ2-7; 10 bases fit TRBD1. The germline V gene has CDR1 SGHTA and CDR2 FQGNSA. The CDR3 spans 14 residues. The J segment lost 2 bases and the V segment lost 8 bases, leaving 6 bases of the junction unmatched. This CDR3 reads CASQRDRGTYEQYV. DNA of the CDR3: TGTGCCAGCCAGAGGGACAGGGGCACCTACGAGCAGTACGTC.

This clonotype was counted between two and nine times. The chain links TRBV6-1 to TRBJ2-1, with 9 positions matching TRBD2. The CDR3 has 15 residues. The V gene's germline CDR1 is MNHNS and CDR2 SASEGT. Trimming removed 6 bases from V and 8 bases from J; junction bases left unmatched: 11. This CDR3 is CASRGSGGLGHEQFF. DNA for the CDR3: TGTGCCAGCAGGGGGAGCGGGGGGCTTGGACATGAGCAGTTCTTC.

This sequence joins TRBV20-1 and TRBJ1-3, with D perhaps TRBD1 (5 bases). This CDR3 has 15 amino acids. V was clipped by 6 bases and J by 3 bases, with 18 bases between them. The germline gives CDR1 DFQATT, CDR2 SNEGSKA (reference sequence). This CDR3 reads CSAGGGARYGNTIYF. The CDR3, as DNA: TGCAGTGCCGGCGGCGGGGCTCGGTATGGAAACACCATATATTTT.

The chain recombines TRBV5-1 with TRBJ2-1; tentatively, D is TRBD2 (7 bases). Germline loops: CDR1 SGHRS, CDR2 YFSETQ. V was pared by 4 bases and J by 8 bases, with 19 bases between. The length of the CDR3 is 15 residues. DNA for the CDR3: TGCGCCAGCAGCGGGGGGGCCCCTGGGGAAGATGAGCAGTTCTTC. It is translated as CASSGGAPGEDEQFF.

The chain carries TRBV4-2 and TRBJ2-3; 12 bases match TRBD1. In germline, CDR1 is LGHNA, CDR2 YNFKEQ. J was trimmed by 3 bases and V by 3 bases; bases with no gene match: 1. This CDR3 is built from 15 residues. The CDR3 region has the DNA TGTGCCAGCAGCCAGGGACAGGGGGCGACAGATACGCAGTATTTT. Amino acids: CASSQGQGATDTQYF.

This clonotype has just a few counts. One junction end disagrees with the germline gene, perhaps due to a read error. V is TRBV4-1 and J is TRBJ1-2, with D tentatively TRBD1 (5 bases). The CDR3 is 17 residues long. CDR1 is MGHRA, CDR2 YSYEKL, per germline. The CDR3 here is CASSARDASLHPQGYAF. CDR3 DNA: TGCGCCAGCAGCGCCCGGGACGCTTCCCTCCATCCTCAGGGCTACGCCTTC.

The chain employs TRBV7-9 and TRBJ2-1; TRBD2 might be the D (6 bases). CDR1 is SEHNR, CDR2 FQNEAQ, per germline (reference sequence). This CDR3 region has 16 residues. V gave up 4 bases and J gave up 6 bases, with 19 bases separating them. In nucleotides, the CDR3 is TGTGCCAGCAGCTCCCCCCGAACGGGACTCCTCAATGAGCAGTTCTTC. It yields the protein CASSSPRTGLLNEQFF.

This rearrangement joins TRBV29-1 to TRBJ2-3, with D possibly being TRBD2 (8 bases). V gave up 6 bases and J gave up 8 bases, with 24 bases separating them. Germline-derived CDR1 and CDR2 are SQVTM and ANQGSEA. CDR3 size: 15 residues. The CDR3, as DNA: TGCAGCGTCGGTACCTTAGCGGGGCAGGGGGGTACGCAGTATTTT. Translated: CSVGTLAGQGGTQYF.

This rearrangement joins TRBV6-5 to TRBJ1-6; 9 bases are a match to TRBD1. J gave up 9 bases and V 3 bases, and 6 bases lay outside the gene matches. CDR3 size: 15 residues. In germline, CDR1 is MNHEY, CDR2 SVGAGI. In DNA form, the CDR3 reads TGTGCCAGCAGTTATCCGACAGGGGGAAGTTCACCCCTCCACTTT. This codes for CASSYPTGGSSPLHF.

This clonotype has ten or more counts. J is TRBJ1-6 and V is TRBV27; weak D call: TRBD1 (6 bases). V was clipped by 5 bases and J by 12 bases, with 20 bases between them. CDR1 and CDR2 from the germline V gene are MNHEY and SMNVEV (reference sequence). The CDR3 spans 15 residues. CDR3 sequence reads: CASSRGGQGKKPLHF. CDR3 DNA: TGTGCCAGCAGTCGGGGTGGGCAGGGGAAAAAACCCCTCCACTTT.

This clonotype was seen repeatedly, ten times or more. V gene TRBV28 combines with J gene TRBJ1-5; perhaps TRBD1 as D (6 bases). The CDR3 consists of 15 residues. The V gene lost 6 bases and the J gene lost 2 bases, with 14 bases spanning the gap. CDR1 and CDR2 (germline): MDHEN, SYDVKM. The CDR3 loop reads CASSEDSPGNQPQHF. In DNA, the CDR3 is TGTGCCAGCAGCGAGGACAGCCCGGGCAATCAGCCCCAGCATTTT.

This clonotype was counted many times. The CDR3 DNA follows: TGCAGTGCTAGGCTACTCGCGCGGGACAATGAGCAGTTCTTC. Residues: CSARLLARDNEQFF. The chain joins TRBV20-1 to TRBJ2-1, with a tentative D call TRBD2 (5 bases). Germline assignment: CDR1 DFQATT and CDR2 SNEGSKA (reference sequence). V lost 3 bases and J 5 bases, leaving 14 bases between the germline ends. CDR3 length: 14 residues.

The rearrangement uses TRBV6-1 and TRBJ2-5, with 9 bases matching TRBD1. The germline gives CDR1 MNHNS, CDR2 SASEGT. With 5 bases clipped from V and 4 bases from J, the junction kept 8 bases outside the gene matches. There are 15 residues in the CDR3. In DNA, the CDR3 is TGTGCCAGCAGTCCGGGACAGGGTCAGGTAGAGACCCAGTACTTC. This gives the protein CASSPGQGQVETQYF.

This clonotype has only a few counts. A clone one base away is much larger, so this may be a read error. V usage is TRBV6-1 and J usage is TRBJ1-2; D is perhaps TRBD1 (6 bases). V lost 5 bases, J lost 7 bases, and 20 bases lay in between. The CDR3 consists of 15 residues. Germline V gene lookup returns CDR1 MNHNS and CDR2 SASEGT. The CDR3 DNA reads TGTGCCAGCAGTAGCGGACAGCCGGGCCACTGTGGCTACACCTTC. The encoded protein is CASSSGQPGHCGYTF.

The chain links TRBV14 to TRBJ2-7; maybe TRBD2 (5 bases). The germline gives CDR1 SGHDN, CDR2 FVKESK. The CDR3 runs 14 residues. Here the CDR3 reads CASSQDEGAYDQYV. DNA of the CDR3: TGTGCCAGCAGCCAAGACGAGGGAGCCTACGACCAGTACGTC.

The V call is TRBV7-9, the J call TRBJ1-1; no clear D. The CDR3 length is 13 residues. Germline CDR1 and CDR2: SEHNR and FQNEAQ (reference sequence). Trimming stripped 2 bases from V and 1 base from J, with 5 bases between. DNA of the CDR3: TGTGCCAGCAGCTTAATACGGAACACTGAAGCTTTCTTT. This codes for CASSLIRNTEAFF.

This clonotype was seen a handful of times. The V gene is TRBV14, the J gene TRBJ1-1; D is unresolved. CDR1 is SGHDN and CDR2 is FVKESK in the germline V gene. The CDR3 runs 12 residues. The ends were cut back, 3 bases at V and 3 bases at J, with 5 bases in the middle. CDR3 loop: CASSQWDTEAFF. In DNA form, the CDR3 reads TGTGCCAGCAGCCAGTGGGACACTGAAGCTTTCTTT.

This CDR3 reads CASSHPQDRWDNEQFF. The CDR3 DNA follows: TGTGCCAGCAGCCACCCCCAAGACAGGTGGGACAATGAGCAGTTCTTC. The chain uses TRBV7-2 and TRBJ2-1, with D tentatively TRBD1 (6 bases). The CDR3 length is 16 residues. The V gene's germline CDR1 is SGHTA and CDR2 FQGNSA. V lost 5 bases to trimming and J lost 5 bases, with 19 bases between them. Based on the CDR3 plus reference TRBV7-2 and TRBJ2-1, the full variable domain is GAGVSQSPSNKVTEKGKDVELRCDPISGHTALYWYRQSLGQGLEFLIYFQGNSAPDKSGLPSDRFSAERTGGSVSTLTIQRTQQEDSAVYLCASSHPQDRWDNEQFFGPGTRLTVL.